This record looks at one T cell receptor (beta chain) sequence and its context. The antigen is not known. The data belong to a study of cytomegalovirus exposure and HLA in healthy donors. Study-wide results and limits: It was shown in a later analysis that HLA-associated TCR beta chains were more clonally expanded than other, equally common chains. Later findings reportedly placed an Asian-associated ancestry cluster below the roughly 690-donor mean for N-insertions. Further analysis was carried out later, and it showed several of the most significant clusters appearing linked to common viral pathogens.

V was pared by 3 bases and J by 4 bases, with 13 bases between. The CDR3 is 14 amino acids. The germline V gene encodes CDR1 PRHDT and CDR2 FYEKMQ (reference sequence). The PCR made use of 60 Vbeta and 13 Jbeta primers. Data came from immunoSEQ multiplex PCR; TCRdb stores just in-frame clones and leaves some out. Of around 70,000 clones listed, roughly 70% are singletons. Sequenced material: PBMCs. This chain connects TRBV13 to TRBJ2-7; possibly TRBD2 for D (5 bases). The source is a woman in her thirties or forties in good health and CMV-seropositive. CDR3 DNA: TGTGCCAGCAGCTTCTCAGGCCGGGGTTACGAGCAGTACTTC. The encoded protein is CASSFSGRGYEQYF.